This T cell receptor beta chain is from a study of T cell responses to AZD1222 COVID-19 vaccine. Study results and limitations: Vaccine-associated CD4 TCRs ranged over spike, dominating at 160-218 and 743-854.

V was pared by 0 bases and J by 2 bases, with 14 bases between. The CDR3 is made up of 16 amino acids. Looked up from germline, CDR1 is LNHNV and CDR2 is YYDKDF (reference sequence). Sequenced by immunoSEQ multiplex PCR; TCRdb stores in-frame clones only, minus some. The table has nearly 110,000 clones, 87% seen once. The count of this clone is one. Its antigen is unidentified. Pooling was applied to second doses at about 4 or about 12 weeks. The rearrangement links TRBV15 to TRBJ2-7; TRBD2 is a possible D gene (7 bases). Specimen: peripheral blood, collected 28 days after the second AZD1222 dose. This clonotype was sampled from an adult who received the AZD1222 COVID-19 vaccine. The CDR3: CATSRDMEGGAYEQYF. The CDR3 nucleotides read TGTGCCACCAGCAGAGATATGGAGGGGGGGGCCTACGAGCAGTACTTC. Looking up the rest from reference TRBV15 and TRBJ2-7 gives the full variable domain: DAMVIQNPRYQVTQFGKPVTLSCSQTLNHNVMYWYQQKSSQAPKLLFHYYDKDFNNEADTPDNFQSRRPNTSFCFLDIRSPGLGDTAMYLCATSRDMEGGAYEQYFGPGTRLTVT.